The following is a TCR beta chain sequence with its context. The sample belongs to a study of blood T cell repertoires in COVID-19. Background on the study: From T cells, B-cell-depleted T cells, or PBMCs came the material, which was cDNA or gDNA.

Trimming took 10 bases from V and 2 from J; bases not matched to a gene: 6. This CDR3 region has 16 residues. CDR1 is SNHLY, CDR2 FYNNEI, per germline. This table comes from immunoSEQ multiplex PCR, and its TCRdb copy is limited to in-frame clones, with some not included. The sample gives about 410,000 clones, 86% of which show up once; about 1.5% is in the top ten. This chain links TRBV2 with TRBJ2-3; 16 bases fit TRBD2. The sequencing input was peripheral blood. The TCR sequence derives from a woman in her 30s with active or convalescent COVID-19. The CDR3 loop is CATTGTSGGATDTQYF. DNA for the CDR3: TGTGCCACCACAGGGACTAGCGGGGGGGCCACAGATACGCAGTATTTT.